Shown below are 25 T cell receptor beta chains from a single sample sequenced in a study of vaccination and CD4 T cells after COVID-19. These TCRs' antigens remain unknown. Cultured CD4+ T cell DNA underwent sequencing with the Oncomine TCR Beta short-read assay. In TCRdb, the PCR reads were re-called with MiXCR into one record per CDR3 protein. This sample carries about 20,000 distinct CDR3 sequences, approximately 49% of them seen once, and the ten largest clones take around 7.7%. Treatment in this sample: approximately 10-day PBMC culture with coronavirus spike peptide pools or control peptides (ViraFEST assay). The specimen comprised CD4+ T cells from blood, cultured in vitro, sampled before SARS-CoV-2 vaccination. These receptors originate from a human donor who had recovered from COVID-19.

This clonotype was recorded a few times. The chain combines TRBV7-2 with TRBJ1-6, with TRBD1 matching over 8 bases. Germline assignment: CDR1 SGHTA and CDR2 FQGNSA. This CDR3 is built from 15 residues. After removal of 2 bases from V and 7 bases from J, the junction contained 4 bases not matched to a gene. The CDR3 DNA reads TGTGCCAGCAGCTTAATGAGGACAGGGAATTCACCCCTCCACTTT. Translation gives CASSLMRTGNSPLHF.

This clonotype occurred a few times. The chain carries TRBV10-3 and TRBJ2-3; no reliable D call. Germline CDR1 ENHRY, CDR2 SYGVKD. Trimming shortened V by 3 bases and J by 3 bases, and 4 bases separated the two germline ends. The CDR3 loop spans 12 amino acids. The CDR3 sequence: CAISDQTDTQYF. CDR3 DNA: TGTGCCATCAGTGATCAAACAGATACGCAGTATTTT.

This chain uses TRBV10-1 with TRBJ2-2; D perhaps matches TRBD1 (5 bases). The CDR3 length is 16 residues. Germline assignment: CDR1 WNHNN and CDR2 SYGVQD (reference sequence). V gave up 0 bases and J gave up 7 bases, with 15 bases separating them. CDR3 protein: CASSESSLLRGGELFF. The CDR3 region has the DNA TGCGCCAGCAGTGAGTCAAGCCTTTTAAGGGGCGGGGAGCTGTTTTTT.

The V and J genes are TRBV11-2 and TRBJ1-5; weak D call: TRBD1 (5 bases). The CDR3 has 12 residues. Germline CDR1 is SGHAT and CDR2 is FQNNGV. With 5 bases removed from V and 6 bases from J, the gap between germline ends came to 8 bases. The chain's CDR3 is CASSGDGQPQHF. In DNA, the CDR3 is TGTGCCAGCAGCGGGGACGGTCAGCCCCAGCATTTT. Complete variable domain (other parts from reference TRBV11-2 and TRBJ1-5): EAGVAQSPRYKIIEKRQSVAFWCNPISGHATLYWYQQILGQGPKLLIQFQNNGVVDDSQLPKDRFSAERLKGVDSTLKIQPAKLEDSAVYLCASSGDGQPQHFGDGTRLSIL.

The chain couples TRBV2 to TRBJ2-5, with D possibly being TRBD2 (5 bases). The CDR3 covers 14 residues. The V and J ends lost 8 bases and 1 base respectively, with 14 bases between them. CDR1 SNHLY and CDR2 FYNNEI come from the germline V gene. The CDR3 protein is CASGLNKLQETQYF. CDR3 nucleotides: TGTGCCAGCGGACTTAATAAGCTCCAAGAGACCCAGTACTTC.

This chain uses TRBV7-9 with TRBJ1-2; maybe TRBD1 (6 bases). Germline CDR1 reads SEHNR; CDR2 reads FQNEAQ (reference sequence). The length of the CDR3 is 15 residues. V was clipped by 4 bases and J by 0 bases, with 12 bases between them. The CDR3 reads CASSSTTGTNYGYTF. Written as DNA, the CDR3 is TGTGCCAGCAGCTCGACGACAGGAACTAACTATGGCTACACCTTC.

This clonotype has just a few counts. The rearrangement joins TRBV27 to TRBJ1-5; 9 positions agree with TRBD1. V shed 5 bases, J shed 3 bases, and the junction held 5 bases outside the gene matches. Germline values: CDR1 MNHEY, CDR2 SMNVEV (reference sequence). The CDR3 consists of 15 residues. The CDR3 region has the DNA TGTGCCAGCAGTGCGGACAGGGGCGTCAATCAGCCCCAGCATTTT. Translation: CASSADRGVNQPQHF.

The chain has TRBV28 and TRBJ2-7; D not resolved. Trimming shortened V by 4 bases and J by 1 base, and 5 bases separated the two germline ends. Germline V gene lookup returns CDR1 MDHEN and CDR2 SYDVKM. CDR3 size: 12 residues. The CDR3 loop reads CASSSDSYEQYF. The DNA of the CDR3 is TGTGCCAGCAGTTCTGATTCCTACGAGCAGTACTTC. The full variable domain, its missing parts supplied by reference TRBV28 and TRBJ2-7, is DVKVTQSSRYLVKRTGEKVFLECVQDMDHENMFWYRQDPGLGLRLIYFSYDVKMKEKGDIPEGYSVSREKKERFSLILESASTNQTSMYLCASSSDSYEQYFGPGTRLTVT.

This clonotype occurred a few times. Written as DNA, the CDR3 is TGCAGCGTTCTACGGGAGGAAACAGATACGCAGTATTTT. Amino acid sequence: CSVLREETDTQYF. The chain recombines TRBV29-1 with TRBJ2-3; 7 nucleotides line up with TRBD2. The germline V gene encodes CDR1 SQVTM and CDR2 ANQGSEA. The length of the CDR3 is 13 residues. J gave up 3 bases and V 5 bases, and 5 bases lay outside the gene matches.

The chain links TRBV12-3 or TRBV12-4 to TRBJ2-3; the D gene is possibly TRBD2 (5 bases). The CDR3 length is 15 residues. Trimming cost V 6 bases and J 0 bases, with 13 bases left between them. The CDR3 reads CASSPSSRSTDTQYF. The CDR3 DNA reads TGTGCCAGCAGCCCTAGCAGTCGTAGCACAGATACGCAGTATTTT.

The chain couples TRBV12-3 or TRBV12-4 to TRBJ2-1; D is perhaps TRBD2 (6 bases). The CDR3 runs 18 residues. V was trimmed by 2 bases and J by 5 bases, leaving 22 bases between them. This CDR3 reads CASSLYALGRDEHNEQFF. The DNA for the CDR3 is TGTGCCAGCAGTTTATATGCCTTGGGGCGGGACGAACACAATGAGCAGTTCTTC.

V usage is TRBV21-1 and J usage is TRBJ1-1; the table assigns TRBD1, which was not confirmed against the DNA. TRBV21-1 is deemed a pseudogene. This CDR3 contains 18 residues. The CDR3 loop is CASSKAQRARGRNTEAFF. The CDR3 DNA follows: TGTGCCAGCAGCAAAGCGCAAAGAGCCCGGGGCAGGAACACTGAAGCTTTCTTT.

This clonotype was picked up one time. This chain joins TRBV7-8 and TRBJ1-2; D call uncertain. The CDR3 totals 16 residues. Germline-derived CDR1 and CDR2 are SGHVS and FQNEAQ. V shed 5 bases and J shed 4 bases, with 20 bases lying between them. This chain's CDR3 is CASSGRSGGFIYGYTF. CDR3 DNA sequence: TGTGCCAGCAGCGGCAGATCGGGAGGGTTTATCTATGGCTACACCTTC.

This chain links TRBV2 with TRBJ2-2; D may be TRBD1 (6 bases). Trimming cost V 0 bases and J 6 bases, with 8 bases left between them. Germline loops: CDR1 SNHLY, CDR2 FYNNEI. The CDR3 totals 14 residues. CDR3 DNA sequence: TGTGCCAGCAGTGAAGCGTGGGGGCCCGGGGAGCTGTTTTTT. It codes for CASSEAWGPGELFF.

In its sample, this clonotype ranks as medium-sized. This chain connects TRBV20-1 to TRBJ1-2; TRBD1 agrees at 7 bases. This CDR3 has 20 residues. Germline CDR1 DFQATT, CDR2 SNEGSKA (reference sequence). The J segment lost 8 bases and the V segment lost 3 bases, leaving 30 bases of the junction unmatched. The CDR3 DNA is TGCAGTGCTAGTTACCCCCCGAAGCCAGAGACAGGGATGAATACGGACGGCTACACCTTC. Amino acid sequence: CSASYPPKPETGMNTDGYTF.

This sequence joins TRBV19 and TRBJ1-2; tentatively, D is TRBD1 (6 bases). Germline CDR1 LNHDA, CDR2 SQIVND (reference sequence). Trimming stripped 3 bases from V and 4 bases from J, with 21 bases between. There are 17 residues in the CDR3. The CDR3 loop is CASSIRRGGTVSYGYTF. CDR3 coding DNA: TGTGCCAGTAGTATCCGGAGGGGGGGTACAGTGAGCTATGGCTACACCTTC. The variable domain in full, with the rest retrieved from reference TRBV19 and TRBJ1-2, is DGGITQSPKYLFRKEGQNVTLSCEQNLNHDAMYWYRQDPGQGLRLIYYSQIVNDFQKGDIAEGYSVSREKKESFPLTVTSAQKNPTAFYLCASSIRRGGTVSYGYTFGSGTRLTVV.

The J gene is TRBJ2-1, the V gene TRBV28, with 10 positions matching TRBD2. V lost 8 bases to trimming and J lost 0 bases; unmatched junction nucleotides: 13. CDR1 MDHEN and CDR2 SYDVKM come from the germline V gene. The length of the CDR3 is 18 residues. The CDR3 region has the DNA TGTGCCAGCGACCCAGGAGGACTAGCGGCAAGCTCCTACAATGAGCAGTTCTTC. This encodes CASDPGGLAASSYNEQFF.

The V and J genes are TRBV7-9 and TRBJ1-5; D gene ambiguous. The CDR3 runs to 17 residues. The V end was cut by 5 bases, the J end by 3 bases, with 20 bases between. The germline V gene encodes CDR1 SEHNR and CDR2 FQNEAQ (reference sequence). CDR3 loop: CASSRFLGPTNNQPQHF. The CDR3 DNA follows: TGTGCCAGCAGCCGCTTCCTCGGGCCGACGAACAATCAGCCCCAGCATTTT.

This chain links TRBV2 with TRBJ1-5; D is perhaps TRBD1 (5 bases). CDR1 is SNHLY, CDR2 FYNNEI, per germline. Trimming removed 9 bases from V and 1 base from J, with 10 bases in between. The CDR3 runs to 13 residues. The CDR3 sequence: CASKGDSNQPQHF. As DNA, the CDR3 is TGTGCCAGTAAAGGGGACAGCAATCAGCCCCAGCATTTT.

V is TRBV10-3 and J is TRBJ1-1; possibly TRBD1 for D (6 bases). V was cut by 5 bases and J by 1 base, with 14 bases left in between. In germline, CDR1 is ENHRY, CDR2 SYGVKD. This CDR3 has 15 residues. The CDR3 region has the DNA TGTGCCATCAGTACCGGGACAAATACGAACACTGAAGCTTTCTTT. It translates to CAISTGTNTNTEAFF.

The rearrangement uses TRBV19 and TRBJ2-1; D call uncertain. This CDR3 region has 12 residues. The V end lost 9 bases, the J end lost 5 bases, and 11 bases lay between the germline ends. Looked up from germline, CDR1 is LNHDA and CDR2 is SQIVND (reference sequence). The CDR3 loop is CASLGLNNEQFF. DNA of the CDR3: TGTGCCAGCCTAGGATTAAACAATGAGCAGTTCTTC.

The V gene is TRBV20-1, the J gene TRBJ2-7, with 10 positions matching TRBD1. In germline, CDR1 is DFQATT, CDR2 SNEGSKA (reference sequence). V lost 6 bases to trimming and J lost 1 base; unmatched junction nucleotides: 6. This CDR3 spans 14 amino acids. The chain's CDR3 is CSADRQGASYEQYF. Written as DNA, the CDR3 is TGCAGTGCAGACCGACAGGGGGCATCCTACGAGCAGTACTTC.

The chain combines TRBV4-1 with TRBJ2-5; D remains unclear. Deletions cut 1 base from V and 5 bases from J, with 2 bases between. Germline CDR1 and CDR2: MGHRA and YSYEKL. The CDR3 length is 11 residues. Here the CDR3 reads CASSQAETQYF. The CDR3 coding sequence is TGCGCCAGCAGCCAAGCTGAGACCCAGTACTTC.

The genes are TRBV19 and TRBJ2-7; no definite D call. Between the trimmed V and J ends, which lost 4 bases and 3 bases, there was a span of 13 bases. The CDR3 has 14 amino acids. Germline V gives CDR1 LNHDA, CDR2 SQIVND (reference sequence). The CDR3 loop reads CASSRSTNGYEQYF. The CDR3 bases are TGTGCCAGTAGTAGGAGCACGAATGGCTACGAGCAGTACTTC.

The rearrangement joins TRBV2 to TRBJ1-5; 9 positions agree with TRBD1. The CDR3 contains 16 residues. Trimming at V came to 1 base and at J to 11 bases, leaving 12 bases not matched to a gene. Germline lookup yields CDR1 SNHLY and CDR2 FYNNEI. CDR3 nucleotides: TGTGCCAGCAGTGAAGACTTGGACAGGGGACCGGGGTCCCAGCATTTT. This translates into CASSEDLDRGPGSQHF.